The 7 T cell receptor beta chains in this list originate from one sample, sequenced in a study of response to subunit inactivated influenza vaccine. TCRdb re-derived calls from the RT-PCR reads in MiXCR, one entry per CDR3 protein. The sample consists of around 250,000 distinct CDR3 sequences, over 9% of them appearing once. The sequenced sample was non-naive T cells sorted from PBMCs, obtained 14 to 15 days before vaccination. The source of these receptors is a man over 45 who received an inactivated influenza vaccine.

DNA for the CDR3: TGTGCCTGGAGTGTACTAGGGACAGGGGTCCTTCACAATGAGCAGTTCTTC. Amino acids: CAWSVLGTGVLHNEQFF. The rearrangement joins TRBV30 to TRBJ2-1, with TRBD1 matching over 10 bases. V gave up 0 bases and J gave up 5 bases; unmatched junction bases: 10. The CDR3 has 17 residues. The germline CDR1 and CDR2 sequences are GTSNPN and SVGIG (reference sequence).

The chain employs TRBV12-2 and TRBJ2-3; TRBD1 reflects the table's D call only, with no check against the DNA. TRBV12-2 is annotated as a pseudogene. The CDR3 contains 15 residues. The CDR3 reads CASRLRGTGTDTQYF. CDR3 sequence (DNA): TGTGCAAGTCGCTTACGGGGGACCGGGACAGATACGCAGTATTTT.

This clonotype was observed a few times. The chain recombines TRBV4-1 with TRBJ1-2; 7 positions match TRBD1. This CDR3 has 16 amino acids. V shed 2 bases and J 2 bases; nucleotides not matched to a gene: 8. Looked up from germline, CDR1 is MGHRA and CDR2 is YSYEKL. This chain's CDR3 is CASSQRQGRENYGYTF. CDR3 in DNA: TGCGCCAGCAGCCAACGACAGGGAAGGGAAAACTATGGCTACACCTTC.

V usage is TRBV18 and J usage is TRBJ2-7; D remains ambiguous. V was pared by 3 bases and J by 4 bases, with 19 bases between. The CDR3 is made up of 16 amino acids. Germline CDR1 reads KGHSH; CDR2 reads LQKENI. In DNA, the CDR3 is TGTGCCAGCTCACCCAATCGAGGTCGTTTGGGGTACGAGCAGTACTTC. Translation: CASSPNRGRLGYEQYF. Complete variable domain (other parts from reference TRBV18 and TRBJ2-7): NAGVMQNPRHLVRRRGQEARLRCSPMKGHSHVYWYRQLPEEGLKFMVYLQKENIIDESGMPKERFSAEFPKEGPSILRIQQVVRGDSAAYFCASSPNRGRLGYEQYFGPGTRLTVT.

This clonotype showed up many times. The chain has TRBV10-3 and TRBJ1-1; D unclear. Trimming took 4 bases from V and 3 from J, leaving 12 bases between them. Germline V gene sequence: CDR1 ENHRY, CDR2 SYGVKD. The CDR3 is 14 amino acids. As DNA, the CDR3 is TGTGCCATCAGTGGGAGAGGGTTAGACACTGAAGCTTTCTTT. Residues: CAISGRGLDTEAFF.

This clonotype was counted a few times. The chain is built from TRBV20-1 and TRBJ2-3, with 8 positions matching TRBD2. Germline V gene sequence: CDR1 DFQATT, CDR2 SNEGSKA (reference sequence). V lost 2 bases and J lost 5; bases outside the gene matches: 12. The CDR3 totals 16 residues. The CDR3 DNA is TGCAGTGCTAGATACGCTAGCGGGTTGCATGGAGATACGCAGTATTTT. Translated, it gives CSARYASGLHGDTQYF.

This clonotype has only a few counts. The chain couples TRBV4-3 to TRBJ1-2; the match to TRBD1 covers 9 bases. V lost 1 base to trimming and J lost 4 bases; unmatched junction nucleotides: 4. The length of the CDR3 is 15 residues. Per the germline V gene, CDR1 is LGHNA and CDR2 is YSLEER. DNA for the CDR3: TGCGCCAGCAGCCAAGTGGGACAGGGCGGCTATGGCTACACCTTC. It codes for CASSQVGQGGYGYTF.